The clone carrying this T cell receptor (beta chain) was observed once. With 60 Vbeta and 13 Jbeta primers, the PCR was carried out. Data came from immunoSEQ multiplex PCR; TCRdb stores just in-frame clones and leaves some out. Of 150,000 to 200,000 clones in the sample, around 75% were seen once. This sample was included in a study of cytomegalovirus exposure and HLA in healthy donors. Turning to the study itself: HLA-typed donors were the source of approximately 86 million unique TCRs held in an early data release.

CDR1 SGHDN and CDR2 FVKESK come from the germline V gene. Trimming removed 4 bases at V and 4 bases at J, with 15 bases between. The CDR3 totals 15 residues. The sequence was collected from a woman aged 25 to 39 in good health and CMV-seropositive. The sequenced sample consisted of PBMCs. This sequence joins TRBV14 and TRBJ2-3, with D tentatively TRBD2 (5 bases). The CDR3 loop is CASSPPISRADTQYF. In DNA form, the CDR3 reads TGTGCCAGCAGCCCCCCAATATCGAGGGCAGATACGCAGTATTTT.